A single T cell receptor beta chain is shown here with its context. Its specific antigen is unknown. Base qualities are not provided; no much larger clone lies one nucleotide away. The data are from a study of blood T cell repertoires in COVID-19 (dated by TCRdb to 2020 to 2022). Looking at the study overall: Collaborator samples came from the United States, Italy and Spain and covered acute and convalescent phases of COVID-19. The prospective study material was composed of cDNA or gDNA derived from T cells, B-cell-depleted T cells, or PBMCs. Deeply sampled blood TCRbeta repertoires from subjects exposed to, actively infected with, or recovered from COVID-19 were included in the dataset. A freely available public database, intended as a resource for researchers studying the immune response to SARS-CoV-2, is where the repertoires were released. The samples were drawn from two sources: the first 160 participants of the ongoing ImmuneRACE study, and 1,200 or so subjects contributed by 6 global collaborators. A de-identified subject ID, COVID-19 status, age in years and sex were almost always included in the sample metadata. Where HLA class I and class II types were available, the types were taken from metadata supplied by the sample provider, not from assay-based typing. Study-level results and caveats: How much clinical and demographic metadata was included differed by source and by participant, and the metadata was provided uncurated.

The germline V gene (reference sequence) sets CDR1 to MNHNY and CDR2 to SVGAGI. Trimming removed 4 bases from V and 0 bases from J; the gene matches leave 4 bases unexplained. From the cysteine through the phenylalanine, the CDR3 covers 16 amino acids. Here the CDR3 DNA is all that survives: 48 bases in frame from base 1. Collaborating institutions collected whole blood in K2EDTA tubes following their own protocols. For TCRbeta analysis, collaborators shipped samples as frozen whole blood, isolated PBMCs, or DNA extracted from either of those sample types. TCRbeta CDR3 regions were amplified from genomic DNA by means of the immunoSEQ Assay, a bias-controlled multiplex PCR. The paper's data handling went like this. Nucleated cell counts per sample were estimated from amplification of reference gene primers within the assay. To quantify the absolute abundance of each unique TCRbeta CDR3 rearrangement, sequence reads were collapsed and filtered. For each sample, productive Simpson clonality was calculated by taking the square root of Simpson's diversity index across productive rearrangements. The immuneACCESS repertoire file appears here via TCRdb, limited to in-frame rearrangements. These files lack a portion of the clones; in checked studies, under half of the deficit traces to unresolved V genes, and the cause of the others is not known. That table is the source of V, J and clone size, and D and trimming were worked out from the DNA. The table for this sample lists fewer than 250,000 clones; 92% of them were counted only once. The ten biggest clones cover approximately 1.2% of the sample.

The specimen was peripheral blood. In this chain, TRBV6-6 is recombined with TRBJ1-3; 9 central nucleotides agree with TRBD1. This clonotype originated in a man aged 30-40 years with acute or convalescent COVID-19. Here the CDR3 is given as CASSWVQGASGNTIYF. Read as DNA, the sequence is TGTGCCAGCAGTTGGGTACAGGGGGCCTCTGGAAACACCATATATTTT.